These 15 T cell receptor beta chains were all obtained from the same sample, sequenced in a study of CD8 T cells in Susac syndrome. A quantity of about 0.5 to 1 ug RNA underwent reverse transcription using random hexamers. TCRdb re-derived calls from the immunoSEQ multiplex PCR reads in MiXCR, one entry per CDR3 protein. The sample records fewer than 90,000 distinct CDR3 sequences, roughly 94% being singletons. The sample taken for sequencing was CD8+ T cells from PBMCs. Every receptor here comes from a human donor with Susac syndrome.

The chain recombines TRBV15 with TRBJ2-3; D ambiguous. V lost 3 bases to trimming and J lost 1 base, with 11 bases between them. The length of the CDR3 is 15 residues. Germline CDR1 and CDR2: LNHNV and YYDKDF (reference sequence). In nucleotides, the CDR3 is TGTGCCACCAGCAGTCCCGTGATTGGCACAGATACGCAGTATTTT. This gives the protein CATSSPVIGTDTQYF.

J is TRBJ1-2 and V is TRBV12-3 or TRBV12-4, with 9 bases aligning to TRBD1. CDR3 length equals 16 residues. V trimming: 5 bases; J trimming: 3 bases; junction bases outside the gene matches: 10. CDR3 in amino acids: CASSPSGTGSDYGYTF. CDR3 nucleotides: TGTGCCAGCAGTCCGTCCGGGACAGGGAGCGACTATGGCTACACCTTC.

The chain couples TRBV6-6 to TRBJ1-1, with D perhaps matching TRBD1 (5 bases). This CDR3 is built from 13 residues. V lost 2 bases to trimming and J lost 7 bases, with 11 bases between them. CDR1 and CDR2 from the germline V gene are MNHNY and SVGAGI (reference sequence). This chain's CDR3 is CASSYEFDSEAFF. As DNA, the CDR3 is TGTGCCAGCAGTTACGAATTTGACAGTGAAGCTTTCTTT.

The V call is TRBV11-2, the J call TRBJ2-3; a weak D match, TRBD2 (5 bases). CDR1 and CDR2 from the germline V gene are SGHAT and FQNNGV. This CDR3 has 14 amino acids. V was shortened by 4 bases and J by 4 bases, with 12 bases between the two germline ends. The CDR3 here is CASSSDWVPDTQYF. CDR3 coding DNA: TGTGCCAGCAGCTCGGACTGGGTCCCAGATACGCAGTATTTT.

J is TRBJ2-7 and V is TRBV3-1, with 7 bases lining up with TRBD1. The CDR3 extends over 16 amino acids. Germline values: CDR1 LGHDT, CDR2 YNNKEL (reference sequence). J gave up 3 bases and V 2 bases, and 10 bases lay outside the gene matches. CDR3 residues: CASSQNRGQTFYEQYF. Here the CDR3 DNA reads TGTGCCAGCAGCCAAAATAGGGGACAGACTTTCTACGAGCAGTACTTC.

This sequence joins TRBV30 and TRBJ1-1; tentatively, D is TRBD1 (6 bases). The CDR3 is 14 residues long. V lost 2 bases to trimming and J lost 4 bases, with 14 bases between them. CDR1 and CDR2 from the germline V gene are GTSNPN and SVGIG (reference sequence). The CDR3 loop reads CAWSLGQITTEAFF. The CDR3 DNA reads as TGTGCCTGGAGTTTAGGACAGATTACCACTGAAGCTTTCTTT.

The V gene is TRBV30, the J gene TRBJ2-7, with TRBD2 matching over 9 bases. Germline values: CDR1 GTSNPN, CDR2 SVGIG (reference sequence). With 3 bases clipped from V and 5 bases from J, the junction kept 5 bases outside the gene matches. The CDR3 extends over 13 amino acids. The CDR3 protein is CAWSRLAVDEQYF. CDR3 bases: TGTGCCTGGAGCCGACTAGCGGTCGACGAGCAGTACTTC. Complete variable domain (other parts from reference TRBV30 and TRBJ2-7): SQTIHQWPATLVQPVGSPLSLECTVEGTSNPNLYWYRQAAGRGLQLLFYSVGIGQISSEVPQNLSASRPQDRQFILSSKKLLLSDSGFYLCAWSRLAVDEQYFGPGTRLTVT.

The chain combines TRBV4-1 with TRBJ2-2; the D is unclear. The V end was cut by 6 bases, the J end by 2 bases, with 10 bases between. This CDR3 has 14 residues. In germline, CDR1 is MGHRA, CDR2 YSYEKL. In DNA form, the CDR3 reads TGCGCCAGCAGTCCGGCACCTAACACCGGGGAGCTGTTTTTT. This sequence encodes CASSPAPNTGELFF.

This chain joins TRBV29-1 and TRBJ2-1, with a possible D match to TRBD1 (6 bases). This CDR3 region has 17 residues. V dropped 6 bases and J dropped 4 bases, with 25 bases sitting between them. Germline V lookup: CDR1 SQVTM, CDR2 ANQGSEA. CDR3 nucleotides: TGCAGCGTCGCGACCACTCTCGACAGGCCACGGTACAATGAGCAGTTCTTC. It translates to CSVATTLDRPRYNEQFF.

The chain combines TRBV4-3 with TRBJ2-7, with 8 bases matching TRBD2. The CDR3 extends over 15 amino acids. The junction had 7 bases not matched to a gene; V was cut back by 0 bases and J by 6 bases. Germline V gene sequence: CDR1 LGHNA, CDR2 YSLEER. The CDR3 spells CASSQDGGTSGEQYF. In DNA, the CDR3 is TGCGCCAGCAGCCAAGACGGGGGTACTAGCGGCGAGCAGTACTTC.

The CDR3 bases are TGTGCCAGCAGTTCGCCTAGCGAGGACAATGAGCAGTTCTTC. Amino acid sequence: CASSSPSEDNEQFF. The chain has TRBV27 and TRBJ2-1, with D tentatively TRBD2 (6 bases). The germline gives CDR1 MNHEY, CDR2 SMNVEV (reference sequence). This CDR3 region has 14 residues. Trimming removed 4 bases at V and 5 bases at J, with 12 bases between.

The J gene is TRBJ2-5, the V gene TRBV20-1, with D possibly being TRBD2 (5 bases). The germline gives CDR1 DFQATT, CDR2 SNEGSKA (reference sequence). V was clipped by 1 base and J by 7 bases, with 7 bases between them. This CDR3 is built from 11 residues. The CDR3: CSARGSGTQYF. The CDR3 nucleotides are TGCAGTGCTAGAGGAAGCGGGACCCAGTACTTC.

The genes are TRBV7-8 and TRBJ2-1; TRBD2 aligns across 11 bases. Germline V gene sequence: CDR1 SGHVS, CDR2 FQNEAQ. V shed 0 bases, J shed 10 bases, and the junction held 5 bases outside the gene matches. CDR3 length: 15 residues. The CDR3 coding sequence is TGTGCCAGCAGCTTAGCCGGGACTAGCGGTGGCGAGCAGTTCTTC. Protein product: CASSLAGTSGGEQFF. The entire variable domain, with the rest obtained from reference TRBV7-8 and TRBJ2-1, is as follows: GAGVSQSPRYKVAKRGQDVALRCDPISGHVSLFWYQQALGQGPEFLTYFQNEAQLDKSGLPSDRFFAERPEGSVSTLKIQRTQQEDSAVYLCASSLAGTSGGEQFFGPGTRLTVL.

V usage is TRBV6-4 and J usage is TRBJ2-1; D unresolved. This CDR3 comprises 13 residues. Trimming removed 0 bases at V and 3 bases at J, with 3 bases between. Looked up from germline, CDR1 is MRHNA and CDR2 is SNTAGT. CDR3 in amino acids: CASSDSSYNEQFF. Written as DNA, the CDR3 is TGTGCCAGCAGTGACTCTAGCTACAATGAGCAGTTCTTC.

The rearrangement uses TRBV27 and TRBJ2-7; perhaps TRBD1 as D (6 bases). V was shortened by 11 bases and J by 3 bases, with 17 bases between the two germline ends. Germline CDR1 and CDR2: MNHEY and SMNVEV (reference sequence). The CDR3 spans 13 residues. CDR3 residues: CACKGTKDYEQYF. The DNA of the CDR3 is TGTGCCTGCAAAGGGACAAAAGACTACGAGCAGTACTTC.